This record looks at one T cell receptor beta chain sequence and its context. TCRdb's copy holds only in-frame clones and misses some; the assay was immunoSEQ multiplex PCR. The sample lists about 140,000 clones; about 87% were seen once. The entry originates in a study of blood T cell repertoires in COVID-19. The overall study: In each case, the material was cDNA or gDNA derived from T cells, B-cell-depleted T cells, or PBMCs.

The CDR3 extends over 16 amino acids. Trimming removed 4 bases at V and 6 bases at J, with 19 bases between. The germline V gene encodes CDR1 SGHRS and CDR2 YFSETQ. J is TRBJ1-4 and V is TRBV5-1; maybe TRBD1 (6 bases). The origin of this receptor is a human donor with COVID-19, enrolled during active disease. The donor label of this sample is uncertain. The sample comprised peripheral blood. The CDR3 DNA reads TGCGCCAGCAGCCCGAACTTGGGGGGGGCCGATGAAAAACTGTTTTTT. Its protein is CASSPNLGGADEKLFF.